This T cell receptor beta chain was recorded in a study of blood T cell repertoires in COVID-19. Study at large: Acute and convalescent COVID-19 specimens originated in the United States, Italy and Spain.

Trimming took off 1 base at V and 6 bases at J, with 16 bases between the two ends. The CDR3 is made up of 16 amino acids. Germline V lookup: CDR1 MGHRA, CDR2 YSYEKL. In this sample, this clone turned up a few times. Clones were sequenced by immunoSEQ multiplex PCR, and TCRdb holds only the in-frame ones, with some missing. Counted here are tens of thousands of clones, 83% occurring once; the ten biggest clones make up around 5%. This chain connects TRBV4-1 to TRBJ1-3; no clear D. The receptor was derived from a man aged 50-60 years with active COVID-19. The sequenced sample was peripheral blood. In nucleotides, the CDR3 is TGCGCCAGCAGCCAAGTTCCGACAATAAATGTAAACACCATATATTTT. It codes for CASSQVPTINVNTIYF.